A selection of T cell receptor beta chains follows, all from one sample in a study of cytomegalovirus exposure and HLA in healthy donors. TCRdb keeps only in-frame clones here, not all; method: immunoSEQ multiplex PCR. The data contain around 150,000 clones, roughly three quarters of them singletons. The sample consisted of PBMCs. These TCRs come from a male donor in good health and CMV-seropositive. Both conserved end residues are part of each CDR3. Fields, in order: CDR3 DNA, CDR3 protein, D gene, J gene, V gene, clone size. The D gene is left open where the match is weak. For some rows the clone size is stated as once, few or many, or as a class when expanded; others skip it.

TGTGCCAGCAGTTCCTTAGCGGGGGCCCGATACAATGAGCAGTTCTTC,CASSSLAGARYNEQFF,TRBD2,TRBJ2-1,TRBV27,NA
TGTGCCAGCGGGCAGGGCAATCAGCCCCAGCATTTT,CASGQGNQPQHF,NA,TRBJ1-5,TRBV6-5,NA
TGTGCCAGCAGTACTACCAGGGGAATGAACACTGAAGCTTTCTTT,CASSTTRGMNTEAFF,NA,TRBJ1-1,TRBV6-5,NA
TGTGCCAGCAGCGTAGAAGGGGCAGGCCGGGCAGAGACCCAGTACTTC,CASSVEGAGRAETQYF,NA,TRBJ2-5,TRBV9,NA
TGTGCCAGCAGCTTCCGGGACTCGGGGGCTTTCTTT,CASSFRDSGAFF,NA,TRBJ1-1,TRBV7-9,NA
TGCAGCGTTGCGCCAGGGGGGTTCGCAGATACGCAGTATTTT,CSVAPGGFADTQYF,NA,TRBJ2-3,TRBV29-1,NA
TGTGCCAGCAGCCCCGGACAGGGGGGGACCTACGAGCAGTACTTC,CASSPGQGGTYEQYF,TRBD1,TRBJ2-7,TRBV14,NA
TGTGCCAGCAGTGCGGAGACCATGTATAATTCACCCCTCCACTTT,CASSAETMYNSPLHF,NA,TRBJ1-6,TRBV13,NA
TGTGCCAGCAGCCCCCCGGTCCGGGGGGGCAGCTACAATGAGCAGTTCTTC,CASSPPVRGGSYNEQFF,TRBD2,TRBJ2-1,TRBV9,once
TGTGCCAGCAGTGAAGACCGTTCAGGGGTTAGCACAGATACGCAGTATTTT,CASSEDRSGVSTDTQYF,NA,TRBJ2-3,TRBV6-1,NA
TGTGCCAGCAGCTCCCTGATAGCCGCAAAAGAGACCCAGTACTTC,CASSSLIAAKETQYF,NA,TRBJ2-5,TRBV9,NA
TGTGCCAGCAGCCAAGCTAGCGGGTCGATCACAGATACGCAGTATTTT,CASSQASGSITDTQYF,TRBD2,TRBJ2-3,TRBV4-2,once
TGCGCCAGCAGTGAATTAGCAACAGATACGCAGTATTTT,CASSELATDTQYF,NA,TRBJ2-3,TRBV10-1,NA
TGTGCCAGCAGTTTGGGACTAGCCTCGACCTACGAGCAGTACTTC,CASSLGLASTYEQYF,TRBD2,TRBJ2-7,TRBV27,NA
TGTGCCAGCAGCTTAGTTTCTAGCGCTGGCTACAATGAGCAGTTCTTC,CASSLVSSAGYNEQFF,NA,TRBJ2-1,TRBV7-8,NA
TGTGCCATCAGTGAGGGACAGGGGGCAAATCAGCCCCAGCATTTT,CAISEGQGANQPQHF,TRBD1,TRBJ1-5,TRBV10-3,NA
TGTGCCTGCCAGGGACTAGCGAACACCGGGGAGCTGTTTTTT,CACQGLANTGELFF,TRBD2,TRBJ2-2,TRBV30,NA
TGCAGCGCTGGGGGGTGGCAGACCTCATCTGAAGCTTTCTTT,CSAGGWQTSSEAFF,NA,TRBJ1-1,TRBV29-1,NA
TGTGCCAGCAGTGAGAGAGGGAGTTACTATGGCTACACCTTC,CASSERGSYYGYTF,NA,TRBJ1-2,TRBV2,once
TGTGCCTGGAGAGGGGCTTGGGACACTGAAGCTTTCTTT,CAWRGAWDTEAFF,NA,TRBJ1-1,TRBV30,NA
TGTGCCAGCAGTGGGGGGGGTGAAGAGCCTTATGGCTACACCTTC,CASSGGGEEPYGYTF,NA,TRBJ1-2,TRBV2,NA
TGTGCCAGTAGTACCGGGACTAGAGGGGCAGATACGCAGTATTTT,CASSTGTRGADTQYF,TRBD2,TRBJ2-3,TRBV19,NA
TGTGCCAGCGGCCCGGGAACGGAGACCCAGTACTTC,CASGPGTETQYF,NA,TRBJ2-5,TRBV11-2,NA
TGTGCCTGGAGTAGTGGCAGGGAAAATCAGCCCCAGCATTTT,CAWSSGRENQPQHF,NA,TRBJ1-5,TRBV30,few
TGTGCCAGTAGTGGCGGCAATTGGGGAAACACCATATATTTT,CASSGGNWGNTIYF,NA,TRBJ1-3,TRBV19,NA
TGTGCCAGTAGTCCTGACTTCGATCAGCCCCAGCATTTT,CASSPDFDQPQHF,NA,TRBJ1-5,TRBV19,once
TGTGCCAGCAGCCGAGGTACGGCCTACGAGCAGTACTTC,CASSRGTAYEQYF,NA,TRBJ2-7,TRBV6-6,NA
TGTGCCAGCAGCTTAGGGCTAGGCCAGTACTTC,CASSLGLGQYF,NA,TRBJ2-5,TRBV7-9,NA
TGTGCCAGCAGCTTAGGTCCCTACTTAGCGGGGGGTTTATACAATGAGCAGTTCTTC,CASSLGPYLAGGLYNEQFF,TRBD2,TRBJ2-1,TRBV7-3,NA
TGTGCTAGTGCCCCGGAACCGGGGGAAAAACTGTTTTTT,CASAPEPGEKLFF,NA,TRBJ1-4,TRBV12-5,NA
TGTGCCAGCAGACGGGGGGACTACACCGGGGAGCTGTTTTTT,CASRRGDYTGELFF,TRBD2,TRBJ2-2,TRBV2,NA
TGTGCCAGCAGTTACTCACAGGGGAGAGGAGAGACCCAGTACTTC,CASSYSQGRGETQYF,TRBD1,TRBJ2-5,TRBV6-5,NA
TGTGCCAGCAGCCCTCCCACAGATACGCAGTATTTT,CASSPPTDTQYF,NA,TRBJ2-3,TRBV9,NA
TGCGCCAGCTCCCTCGGGGGTATGAACACTGAAGCTTTCTTT,CASSLGGMNTEAFF,NA,TRBJ1-1,TRBV10-1,NA
TGTGCCAGCAGCAGCGGGACAGGGGGCCGTCGGTCTGGGGCCAACGTCCTGACTTTC,CASSSGTGGRRSGANVLTF,TRBD1,TRBJ2-6,TRBV7-9,NA
TGTGCCACCAATCCTAGCGGGGGGATCTACGAGCAGTACTTC,CATNPSGGIYEQYF,TRBD2,TRBJ2-7,TRBV6-1,NA
TGTGCCTGGATAAAACCAGGGGAACCCCATATAGGGCAGCCCCAGCATTTT,CAWIKPGEPHIGQPQHF,NA,TRBJ1-5,TRBV30,once
TGCGCCAGCAGTGACCCGGGGACTAGCGGGGGGCCTCGTTCCGGCGAGCAGTACTTC,CASSDPGTSGGPRSGEQYF,TRBD2,TRBJ2-7,TRBV10-2,NA
TGTGCCAGCAGTGGGACTAGCGGGCTTTCCTACGAGCAGTACTTC,CASSGTSGLSYEQYF,TRBD2,TRBJ2-7,TRBV6-5,NA
TGTGCCAGTAGTGGCGCCGGTGGGCGGGGGTTCCGCACAGATACGCAGTATTTT,CASSGAGGRGFRTDTQYF,TRBD2,TRBJ2-3,TRBV19,NA
TGTGCCATCAGTGAGTCGCGGCAGGGGTTCTACAATGAGCAGTTCTTC,CAISESRQGFYNEQFF,NA,TRBJ2-1,TRBV10-3,NA
TGTGCCAGCAGTACCGGACAGGCCCCCTACGAGCAGTACTTC,CASSTGQAPYEQYF,TRBD1,TRBJ2-7,TRBV13,NA
TGTGCTAGTGGCCTGACAGGGGGCAAGGCCGGGGAGCTGTTTTTT,CASGLTGGKAGELFF,TRBD1,TRBJ2-2,TRBV12-5,once
TGTGCCAGCACCGTAGCGGGGGGCCACAATGAGCAGTTCTTC,CASTVAGGHNEQFF,TRBD2,TRBJ2-1,TRBV27,NA
TGTGCCAGCAGTTACTCCTATCGGGATGGCTACACCTTC,CASSYSYRDGYTF,NA,TRBJ1-2,TRBV6-5,NA
TGTGCCATCAGTGAGGAGGCAGGCAATCAGCCCCAGCATTTT,CAISEEAGNQPQHF,NA,TRBJ1-5,TRBV10-3,NA
TGTGCCAGCAGTGACAGGGGGGACACTGAAGCTTTCTTT,CASSDRGDTEAFF,TRBD1,TRBJ1-1,TRBV25-1,NA
TGTGCCAGCAGCGAGGGACAGAGTAATTCACCCCTCCACTTT,CASSEGQSNSPLHF,TRBD1,TRBJ1-6,TRBV5-4,NA
TGTGCCAGCAGCGCTGAAGGGAGTGGCTACACCTTC,CASSAEGSGYTF,NA,TRBJ1-2,TRBV9,NA
TGTGCCAGCAGTTACCAACCGACAGGTGGGGATGAAAAACTGTTTTTT,CASSYQPTGGDEKLFF,NA,TRBJ1-4,TRBV6-6,NA
TGTGCCAGCAGTTACTGGCCCGGACTAACCAATGAGCAGTTCTTC,CASSYWPGLTNEQFF,NA,TRBJ2-1,TRBV6-6,NA
TGTGCCAGCAGTGAAGTCCCCGACAGGGGAGACGGCTACACCTTC,CASSEVPDRGDGYTF,TRBD1,TRBJ1-2,TRBV6-1,NA
TGTGCCAGCAGCTACCGGACAGGAGAGGCTTTCTTT,CASSYRTGEAFF,TRBD1,TRBJ1-1,TRBV7-2,NA
TGTGCCTGGAGTCCCGCGGCGGATACGCAGTATTTT,CAWSPAADTQYF,NA,TRBJ2-3,TRBV30,NA
TGTGCCAGCAGTGTCATGAGGCCATCCCAGTACTTC,CASSVMRPSQYF,NA,TRBJ2-5,TRBV6-1,NA